These 20 T cell receptor beta chains came from one sample sequenced in a study of cytomegalovirus exposure and HLA in healthy donors. In the PCR, 60 Vbeta and 13 Jbeta primers were used. Clones were sequenced by immunoSEQ multiplex PCR, and TCRdb holds only the in-frame ones, with some missing. Here the sample spans over 130,000 clones, approximately 70% being singletons. Material for sequencing was PBMCs. The receptor source for this set is an older woman in good health and CMV-seronegative.

As to this clone: The identical CDR3 is also encoded by other nucleotide sequences in the sample. The chain's CDR3 is CASSSGTGGYGYTF. In DNA form, the CDR3 reads TGTGCCAGCAGTTCCGGGACAGGGGGCTATGGCTACACCTTC. The chain joins TRBV6-5 to TRBJ1-2; 11 bases agree with TRBD1. In germline, CDR1 is MNHEY, CDR2 SVGAGI. The CDR3 totals 14 residues. V lost 4 bases, J lost 4 bases, and 2 bases stayed unmatched.

CDR3 nucleotide sequence: TGTGCCAGCAGCGTAGACGGTGGGAGGTTCACCGGGGAGCTGTTTTTT. Its translation: CASSVDGGRFTGELFF. The chain links TRBV9 to TRBJ2-2; weak D call: TRBD2 (6 bases). The V and J ends lost 0 bases and 4 bases respectively, with 13 bases between them. The CDR3 has 16 amino acids. Germline V CDR1 and CDR2: SGDLS, YYNGEE.

The chain joins TRBV9 to TRBJ1-6, with 7 bases that match TRBD1. Per the germline V gene, CDR1 is SGDLS and CDR2 is YYNGEE. The CDR3 runs 15 residues. V was pared by 1 base and J by 7 bases, with 5 bases of the junction left unmatched. The CDR3 loop reads CASSVNDRVNSPLHF. In nucleotides, the CDR3 is TGTGCCAGCAGCGTAAACGACAGGGTGAATTCACCCCTCCACTTT.

The chain joins TRBV10-1 to TRBJ2-7; no clear D gene. Per germline, CDR1 WNHNN and CDR2 SYGVQD (reference sequence). The CDR3 covers 14 residues. V shed 0 bases and J shed 1 base, with 7 bases lying between them. The CDR3 DNA is TGCGCCAGCAGTGAGTCTGACGGGTCCTACGAGCAGTACTTC. Amino acids: CASSESDGSYEQYF.

The chain uses TRBV6-6 and TRBJ2-5; maybe TRBD1 (6 bases). Per germline, CDR1 MNHNY and CDR2 SVGAGI (reference sequence). The CDR3 spans 14 residues. Trimming left V 7 bases short and J 1 base short, with 13 bases between. The CDR3 region has the DNA TGTGCCAGCAATACCAGGGGTGCCCAAGAGACCCAGTACTTC. This sequence encodes CASNTRGAQETQYF.

V usage is TRBV9 and J usage is TRBJ1-2; D remains unclear. V was clipped by 1 base and J by 4 bases, with 17 bases between them. Per germline, CDR1 SGDLS and CDR2 YYNGEE. The CDR3 extends over 16 amino acids. The CDR3 nucleotides read TGTGCCAGCAGCGTATTCGATGGCCCGGGGAGCTATGGCTACACCTTC. As protein: CASSVFDGPGSYGYTF.

V is TRBV5-1 and J is TRBJ2-7; 7 bases fit TRBD1. The CDR3 is 14 residues long. V trimming: 2 bases; J trimming: 2 bases; junction bases outside the gene matches: 4. Per the germline V gene, CDR1 is SGHRS and CDR2 is YFSETQ. CDR3 amino acids: CASSLSGQAYEQYF. CDR3 DNA sequence: TGCGCCAGCAGCTTATCCGGACAGGCCTACGAGCAGTACTTC.

This clone was counted a single time. The J gene is TRBJ2-5, the V gene TRBV5-5; possible D gene TRBD2, 5 bases. Looked up from germline, CDR1 is SGHKS and CDR2 is YYEKEE (reference sequence). Trimming cost V 7 bases and J 5 bases, with 18 bases left between them. The CDR3 spans 14 residues. CDR3 DNA sequence: TGTGCCAGCGGTGGGAGATTGGGTCGCGAGACCCAGTACTTC. It encodes CASGGRLGRETQYF.

This clone showed up just a few times. The rearrangement joins TRBV4-1 to TRBJ2-7; TRBD2 matches 7 bases. CDR3 size: 14 residues. Per the germline V gene, CDR1 is MGHRA and CDR2 is YSYEKL. Losses at the gene ends were 1 base for V and 6 bases for J; bases not matched to a gene: 6. The CDR3 DNA reads as TGCGCCAGCAGCCAAGTAGCGGGTCCCCGCGAGCAGTACTTC. As protein: CASSQVAGPREQYF.

The V and J genes are TRBV5-1 and TRBJ1-2; 10 bases fit TRBD1. The CDR3 extends over 16 amino acids. Germline V lookup: CDR1 SGHRS, CDR2 YFSETQ. The V and J ends lost 0 bases and 3 bases, in that order; junction bases with no gene match: 5. CDR3 residues: CASSLGGQGMDYGYTF. In DNA form, the CDR3 reads TGCGCCAGCAGCTTGGGGGGACAGGGGATGGACTATGGCTACACCTTC.

The chain employs TRBV5-1 and TRBJ1-1, with 7 bases that match TRBD1. The CDR3 runs 15 residues. Germline CDR1 SGHRS, CDR2 YFSETQ. V lost 4 bases and J lost 1; bases outside the gene matches: 7. The CDR3, as DNA: TGCGCCAGCAGCAGAGCAACAGGGGCGAACACTGAAGCTTTCTTT. This codes for CASSRATGANTEAFF. The entire variable domain, with the rest obtained from reference TRBV5-1 and TRBJ1-1, is as follows: KAGVTQTPRYLIKTRGQQVTLSCSPISGHRSVSWYQQTPGQGLQFLFEYFSETQRNKGNFPGRFSGRQFSNSRSEMNVSTLELGDSALYLCASSRATGANTEAFFGQGTRLTVV.

V usage is TRBV7-9 and J usage is TRBJ2-5; 10 bases are a match to TRBD1. TRBJ2-7 explains the end of the DNA better; the J call may be wrong. The CDR3 sequence is 15 residues long. From germline, CDR1 is SEHNR and CDR2 FQNEAQ (reference sequence). For the CDR3, the DNA is TGTGCCAGCAGCTTAAGGGACAGGGGCACATACGAGCAGTACTTC. The encoded protein is CASSLRDRGTYEQYF.

This clone was observed a handful of times. The gene calls are TRBV5-1 and TRBJ2-2, with TRBD1 identical over 8 bases. The CDR3 sequence is 15 residues long. Germline V gene lookup returns CDR1 SGHRS and CDR2 YFSETQ. V gave up 3 bases and J gave up 6 bases; unmatched junction bases: 7. Here the CDR3 reads CASSYATGASGELFF. DNA of the CDR3: TGCGCCAGCAGCTATGCGACAGGGGCGTCCGGGGAGCTGTTTTTT.

The table lists this clone with a few counts. The chain carries TRBV28 and TRBJ1-2, with unresolved D. The V end was cut by 5 bases, the J end by 2 bases, with 6 bases between. The CDR3 is 12 residues long. Per the germline V gene, CDR1 is MDHEN and CDR2 is SYDVKM. Here the CDR3 reads CASSVPNYGYTF. The CDR3 DNA reads TGTGCCAGCAGTGTCCCAAACTATGGCTACACCTTC.

This sequence joins TRBV6-5 and TRBJ1-1; D call uncertain. V was cut by 7 bases and J by 4 bases, with 19 bases left in between. The CDR3 extends over 15 amino acids. Per germline, CDR1 MNHEY and CDR2 SVGAGI. CDR3 nucleotides: TGTGCCAGCACCCAGGCAGCACTTGTGGGCACTGAAGCTTTCTTT. Translation: CASTQAALVGTEAFF.

The chain is built from TRBV9 and TRBJ2-2; unclear D gene. This CDR3 spans 12 amino acids. The ends were cut back, 7 bases at V and 5 bases at J, with 9 bases in the middle. Germline V gene data show CDR1 as SGDLS and CDR2 as YYNGEE. CDR3 DNA: TGTGCCAGCTCCCGGAGAACCGGGGAGCTGTTTTTT. Encoded protein: CASSRRTGELFF.

The chain has TRBV4-1 and TRBJ1-4; a possible D gene is TRBD1 (5 bases). Germline CDR1 is MGHRA and CDR2 is YSYEKL. The V end was cut by 0 bases, the J end by 8 bases, with 16 bases between. This CDR3 is built from 16 residues. The CDR3 DNA sequence: TGCGCCAGCAGCCAAGATCGAAGGGGCGCTGGGGAAAAACTGTTTTTT. Residues: CASSQDRRGAGEKLFF.

The V gene is TRBV6-5, the J gene TRBJ1-5, with TRBD1 as a possible D gene (6 bases). Looked up from germline, CDR1 is MNHEY and CDR2 is SVGAGI. Trimming removed 4 bases at V and 7 bases at J, with 20 bases between. This CDR3 comprises 16 residues. DNA for the CDR3: TGTGCCAGCAGTTCTCGCCAGGGGATGTTGGAACAGCCCCAGCATTTT. It specifies CASSSRQGMLEQPQHF.

The V and J genes are TRBV6-6 and TRBJ2-1; 11 bases are a match to TRBD2. Trimming took 6 bases from V and 5 from J; bases not matched to a gene: 6. The germline CDR1 and CDR2 sequences are MNHNY and SVGAGI (reference sequence). The CDR3 contains 15 residues. CDR3 coding DNA: TGTGCCAGCAGCCTAGGGACTAGCGGAAACAATGAGCAGTTCTTC. Its translation: CASSLGTSGNNEQFF.

The V gene is TRBV25-1, the J gene TRBJ1-1; tentative D call: TRBD1 (6 bases). The CDR3 contains 12 residues. V lost 7 bases and J 4 bases, leaving 10 bases between the germline ends. Germline CDR1 reads MGHDK; CDR2 reads SYGVNS. The CDR3 reads CASNRVGTEAFF. The CDR3 DNA reads as TGTGCCAGCAACAGGGTGGGCACTGAAGCTTTCTTT.